The source of this TCR beta chain is a study of CD8 T cells in Susac syndrome. CDR1 DFQATT and CDR2 SNEGSKA come from the germline V gene (reference sequence). The CDR3 is 12 residues long. V was clipped by 4 bases and J by 5 bases, with 9 bases between them. This clonotype was detected once. The authors reverse transcribed roughly 0.45 to 1 ug RNA with random hexamers. TCRdb called the immunoSEQ multiplex PCR reads again in MiXCR, with one record for every CDR3 protein. Of approximately 200,000 distinct CDR3 sequences listed, about 95% were seen once; the top ten hold roughly 0.088%. What was sequenced was CD4+ T cells from PBMCs. The sequence derives from a human donor with multiple sclerosis. This rearrangement joins TRBV20-1 to TRBJ1-5; D is unclear. CDR3 in amino acids: CSANVADQPQHF. The CDR3 bases are TGCAGTGCTAATGTAGCGGATCAGCCCCAGCATTTT.